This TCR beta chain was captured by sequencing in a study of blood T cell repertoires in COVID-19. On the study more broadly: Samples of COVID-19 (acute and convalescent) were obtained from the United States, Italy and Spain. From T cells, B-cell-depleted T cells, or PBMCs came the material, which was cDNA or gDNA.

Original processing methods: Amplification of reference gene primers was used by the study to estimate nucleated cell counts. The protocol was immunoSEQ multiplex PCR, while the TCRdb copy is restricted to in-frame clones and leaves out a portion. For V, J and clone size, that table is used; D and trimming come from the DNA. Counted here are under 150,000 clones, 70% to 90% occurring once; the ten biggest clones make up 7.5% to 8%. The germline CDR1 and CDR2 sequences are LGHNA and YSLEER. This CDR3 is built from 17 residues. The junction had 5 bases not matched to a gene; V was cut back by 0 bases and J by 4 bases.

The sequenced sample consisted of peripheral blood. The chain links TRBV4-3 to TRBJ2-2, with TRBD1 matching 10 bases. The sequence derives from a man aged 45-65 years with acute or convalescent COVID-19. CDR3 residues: CASSQDRTGGITGELFF. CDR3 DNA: TGCGCCAGCAGCCAAGATCGGACAGGGGGTATCACCGGGGAGCTGTTTTTT.